This entry lists 4 T cell receptor beta chains sequenced from one sample in a study of prognosis after radiotherapy for stage I lung cancer. Genomic DNA served as the source from which two-round multiplex PCR generated TCR beta CDR3 amplicons. Primers specific to each TRBV and TRBJ gene drove first-round PCR. MiXCR, applied by TCRdb to the multiplex PCR reads, yields one record per CDR3 protein. The data contain some 56,000 distinct CDR3 sequences, around a quarter of them singletons. The sample here was PBMCs, taken before or after stereotactic body radiation therapy (not recorded which). The receptors shown here come from a donor aged 50 or older with non-small cell lung cancer.

Of note for this clonotype: This sequence is one base from a far larger clone and is likely a read error. V usage is TRBV6-4 and J usage is TRBJ2-5; weak D call: TRBD2 (6 bases). Deletions cut 6 bases from V and 5 bases from J, with 16 bases between. Looked up from germline, CDR1 is MRHNA and CDR2 is SNTAGT. CDR3 length equals 14 residues. The CDR3 region is CASSQGGGRETQYF. Written as DNA, the CDR3 is TGTGCCAGCAGCCAAGGTGGGGGGAGGGAGACCCAGTACTTC.

This clonotype has at least ten counts. The rearrangement links TRBV6-1 to TRBJ2-1; D ambiguous. This CDR3 comprises 15 residues. Trimming cost V 2 bases and J 5 bases, with 13 bases left between them. The germline gives CDR1 MNHNS, CDR2 SASEGT. CDR3 sequence: CASSEPILSDNEQFF. The CDR3 DNA is TGTGCCAGCAGTGAACCCATACTAAGCGACAATGAGCAGTTCTTC.

A word on this clonotype: This probably arose from a read error, given a far larger clone one base away. The CDR3 here is CASSPAGRGRLRETQYF. CDR3 coding DNA: TGTGCCAGCAGTCCTGCTGGGCGGGGGCGCCTAAGAGAGACCCAGTACTTC. The V and J genes are TRBV6-1 and TRBJ2-1; TRBD2 might be the D (7 bases). The end of the DNA fits TRBJ2-5 better, so the J call may be wrong. CDR3 length equals 17 residues. Germline-derived CDR1 and CDR2 are MNHNS and SASEGT.

This clonotype was counted many times. The chain uses TRBV19 and TRBJ1-5, with D possibly being TRBD1 (6 bases). From germline, CDR1 is LNHDA and CDR2 SQIVND (reference sequence). The CDR3 totals 15 residues. Trimming removed 3 bases at V and 3 bases at J, with 12 bases between. The CDR3 here is CASSIGTPNNQPQHF. The CDR3 bases are TGTGCCAGTAGTATCGGGACACCGAACAATCAGCCCCAGCATTTT.